The rows below give T cell receptor beta chains drawn from one sample of a study of CXCR3-negative and CXCR3-positive naive CD8 T cells. TCRdb reprocessed the 5' RACE reads and keeps a single row for each CDR3 protein, giving no DNA. This repertoire comprises about 39,000 distinct CDR3 sequences; its ten largest clones make up roughly 1.5%. Sequencing was performed on naive CXCR3- CD8+ T cells from blood. These receptors originate from a human donor in good health. Some clones in this sample may be carry-over from other donors' samples. Each CDR3 is given with its conserved first and last residue. Each record gives: V gene, clone size, J gene, CDR3 protein. Clone sizes are given selectively: once, few, many, or a class where the clone is expanded.

V gene: TRBV9; clone size: .; J gene: TRBJ2-7; CDR3 protein: CASSAGLNNYEQYF
V gene: TRBV7-9; clone size: .; J gene: TRBJ2-1; CDR3 protein: CASTPQGNEQFF
V gene: TRBV4-3; clone size: .; J gene: TRBJ2-1; CDR3 protein: CASSQGGQGYGIPEQFF
V gene: TRBV23-1; clone size: .; J gene: TRBJ1-5; CDR3 protein: CASSHTGTGADQPQHF
V gene: TRBV6-4; clone size: .; J gene: TRBJ2-3; CDR3 protein: CASSDSTEGNTQYF
V gene: TRBV20-1; clone size: .; J gene: TRBJ1-4; CDR3 protein: CSARSSGYEKLFF
V gene: TRBV12-3/TRBV12-4; clone size: .; J gene: TRBJ1-4; CDR3 protein: CASSFSPSVVDEKLFF
V gene: TRBV20-1; clone size: .; J gene: TRBJ1-1; CDR3 protein: CSADRAMNTEAFF
V gene: TRBV7-2; clone size: .; J gene: TRBJ1-6; CDR3 protein: CASSSPGQGEPLHF
V gene: TRBV11-2; clone size: .; J gene: TRBJ2-5; CDR3 protein: CASSFWLQEAQYF
V gene: TRBV12-3/TRBV12-4; clone size: .; J gene: TRBJ2-3; CDR3 protein: CASSFSPDNTQYF
V gene: TRBV12-3/TRBV12-4; clone size: .; J gene: TRBJ1-2; CDR3 protein: CASSSEERFYGYTF
V gene: TRBV12-3/TRBV12-4; clone size: .; J gene: TRBJ1-6; CDR3 protein: CASSKTSVTASPPLHF
V gene: TRBV7-8; clone size: .; J gene: TRBJ1-5; CDR3 protein: CASSLGGTGEVPISNQPQHF
V gene: TRBV4-2; clone size: .; J gene: TRBJ2-5; CDR3 protein: CASSQLLAGVQETQYF
V gene: TRBV7-2; clone size: .; J gene: TRBJ2-5; CDR3 protein: CASSLALAGYTRETQYF
V gene: TRBV7-2; clone size: .; J gene: TRBJ2-5; CDR3 protein: CASSLDGSRTNQEGQYF
V gene: TRBV19; clone size: medium-sized; J gene: TRBJ2-2; CDR3 protein: CASSIWRQGKTGELFF
V gene: TRBV28; clone size: medium-sized; J gene: TRBJ2-1; CDR3 protein: CASRSEGWSYNEQFF
V gene: TRBV29-1; clone size: .; J gene: TRBJ2-2; CDR3 protein: CSVVVVGPSGVTGELFF
V gene: TRBV28; clone size: .; J gene: TRBJ2-7; CDR3 protein: CAASRQYDEQYF
V gene: TRBV4-1; clone size: .; J gene: TRBJ2-7; CDR3 protein: CASSQDQAAGGEQYF
V gene: TRBV5-6; clone size: .; J gene: TRBJ2-1; CDR3 protein: CASTKDRVSYNEQFF
V gene: TRBV29-1; clone size: .; J gene: TRBJ2-5; CDR3 protein: CSVEDRSPHHPQETQYF
V gene: TRBV6-6; clone size: .; J gene: TRBJ2-5; CDR3 protein: CASGSGSVETQYF
V gene: TRBV2; clone size: .; J gene: TRBJ2-7; CDR3 protein: CASSESFSYEQYF
V gene: TRBV20-1; clone size: .; J gene: TRBJ2-5; CDR3 protein: CSARGGRGRQETQYF
V gene: TRBV7-8; clone size: .; J gene: TRBJ2-7; CDR3 protein: CASSQTGNEQYF
V gene: TRBV7-9; clone size: .; J gene: TRBJ1-4; CDR3 protein: CASSTRQGLEEKLFF
V gene: TRBV7-9; clone size: .; J gene: TRBJ1-1; CDR3 protein: CASSLLQAIEAFF
V gene: TRBV28; clone size: .; J gene: TRBJ2-3; CDR3 protein: CASSFSLGQRTDTQYF
V gene: TRBV30; clone size: .; J gene: TRBJ2-1; CDR3 protein: CAWKTEPNEQFF
V gene: TRBV21-1; clone size: .; J gene: TRBJ2-7; CDR3 protein: CASSKEENRGLSYEQYF
V gene: TRBV12-3/TRBV12-4; clone size: .; J gene: TRBJ1-1; CDR3 protein: CASSTQGAMNTEAFF
V gene: TRBV7-9; clone size: .; J gene: TRBJ2-3; CDR3 protein: CASSFLAGTTDTQYF
V gene: TRBV3-1; clone size: .; J gene: TRBJ2-4; CDR3 protein: CASSQESGRVAKNIQYF
V gene: TRBV6-5; clone size: .; J gene: TRBJ1-1; CDR3 protein: CASSPRLGNTEAFF
V gene: TRBV10-3; clone size: .; J gene: TRBJ1-5; CDR3 protein: CAISTGQGNQPQHF
V gene: TRBV29-1; clone size: .; J gene: TRBJ2-2; CDR3 protein: CSVYPGTGGTGELFF
V gene: TRBV10-3; clone size: .; J gene: TRBJ1-2; CDR3 protein: CAISDLPRDRGYGYTF
V gene: TRBV5-1; clone size: .; J gene: TRBJ1-1; CDR3 protein: CASSLPTGTGGYTEAFF
V gene: TRBV6-2/TRBV6-3; clone size: .; J gene: TRBJ2-5; CDR3 protein: CASSPPYQETQYF
V gene: TRBV4-1; clone size: .; J gene: TRBJ2-1; CDR3 protein: CASSQDGDEQFF
V gene: TRBV6-2/TRBV6-3; clone size: .; J gene: TRBJ1-6; CDR3 protein: CASSYSSGVINSPLHF
V gene: TRBV27; clone size: .; J gene: TRBJ1-5; CDR3 protein: CASSLFTGYQPQHF
V gene: TRBV6-2/TRBV6-3; clone size: .; J gene: TRBJ2-2; CDR3 protein: CASSYFAPGPSNTGELFF
V gene: TRBV21-1; clone size: .; J gene: TRBJ2-1; CDR3 protein: CASSSKEENEQFF
V gene: TRBV11-2; clone size: .; J gene: TRBJ2-7; CDR3 protein: CASSLYPGPYEQYF
V gene: TRBV27; clone size: .; J gene: TRBJ2-2; CDR3 protein: CASSLMGADTGELFF
V gene: TRBV12-3/TRBV12-4; clone size: .; J gene: TRBJ2-3; CDR3 protein: CASSFGADTQYF
V gene: TRBV15; clone size: .; J gene: TRBJ2-5; CDR3 protein: CATSRRSSQETQYF
V gene: TRBV6-2/TRBV6-3; clone size: .; J gene: TRBJ2-7; CDR3 protein: CASTSAPWTSGRYEQYF